This TCR beta chain was recorded in a study of shared clonotypes between healthy human individuals. Worth noting for this clone: Its antigen is unidentified.

Donors included only healthy HIV-negative adults lacking recent acute infections or vaccinations. A split of CD4+ cells into CD45RA+ naive and CD45RA-negative memory subsets was performed. Germline CDR1 reads SGHRS; CDR2 reads YFSETQ. J lost 3 bases, V lost 5 bases, and 7 bases had no gene match. There are 14 residues in the CDR3. Notes on the study in general: Generation of non-shared clonotypes was less probable than generation of clonotypes shared by all four donors. Clonotypes that were shared across a few donors made up roughly 5.2% of naive CD4 clonotypes.

Data came from immunoSEQ multiplex PCR; TCRdb stores just in-frame clones and leaves some out. The sample has over a million clones, more than 95% seen once. Sequenced: naive CD4+ T cells sorted from blood. Subset reported: CD45RA+ positively selected. The chain uses TRBV5-1 and TRBJ1-1; 7 bases match TRBD1. This clonotype originated in a man aged 30-40 years in good health. CDR3 sequence: CASSNTGADTEAFF. The CDR3 DNA follows: TGCGCCAGCAGTAACACAGGGGCGGACACTGAAGCTTTCTTT.